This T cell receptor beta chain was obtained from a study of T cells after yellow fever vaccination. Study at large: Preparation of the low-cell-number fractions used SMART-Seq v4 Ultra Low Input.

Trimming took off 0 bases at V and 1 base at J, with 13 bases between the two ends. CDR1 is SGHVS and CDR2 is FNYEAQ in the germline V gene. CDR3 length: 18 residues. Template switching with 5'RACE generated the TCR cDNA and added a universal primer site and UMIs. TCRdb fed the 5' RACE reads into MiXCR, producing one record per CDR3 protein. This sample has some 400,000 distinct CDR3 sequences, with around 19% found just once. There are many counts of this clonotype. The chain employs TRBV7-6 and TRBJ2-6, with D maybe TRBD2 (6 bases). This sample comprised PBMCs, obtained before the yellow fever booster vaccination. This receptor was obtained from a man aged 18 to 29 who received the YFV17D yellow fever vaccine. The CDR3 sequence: CASSLAGGITSGANVLTF. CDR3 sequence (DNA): TGTGCCAGCAGCTTAGCAGGCGGGATTACATCTGGGGCCAACGTCCTGACTTTC.